This is a list of T cell receptor beta chains from one sample in a study of T cells in Graves' hyperthyroidism and ophthalmopathy. TCRdb itself ran the multiplex PCR reads through MiXCR, one entry per CDR3 protein. The sample lists approximately 430,000 distinct CDR3 sequences, around a sixth occurring once. The sequenced sample consisted of blood. The receptors shown here come from a woman between 18 and 29 years old with Graves' hyperthyroidism. Both conserved end residues are trimmed from each CDR3. Each record gives: J gene, D gene, V gene, CDR3 protein. The D gene is left open where the match is weak.

TRBJ2-1	TRBD2	TRBV12-3/TRBV12-4	ASSLTSFQYNEQF
TRBJ2-1	TRBD2	TRBV7-2	ASSMRGAINEQF
TRBJ2-1	NA	TRBV27	ASSRTPLGAEDEQF
TRBJ2-1	NA	TRBV29-1	SVGGKGTGNEQF
TRBJ2-3	NA	TRBV20-1	SATGLKRASTDTQY
TRBJ1-5	NA	TRBV6-1	ASTSSNQPQH
TRBJ2-1	TRBD2	TRBV20-1	SAISGRTSYNEQF
TRBJ2-7	NA	TRBV20-1	SARALAIDHEQY
TRBJ2-2	NA	TRBV6-1	ASPGNGGTGELF
TRBJ2-4	TRBD2	TRBV28	ASSPLSGGGAKNIQY
TRBJ1-1	NA	TRBV27	ASSLSGHTEAF
TRBJ1-5	NA	TRBV19	ASGHAFGTQH
TRBJ2-7	TRBD2	TRBV3-1	ASSRKRREGIHEQY
TRBJ1-1	NA	TRBV29-1	SGYRVTEAF
TRBJ1-2	TRBD1	TRBV7-2	ASSLRGQGGLDGYT
TRBJ2-1	NA	TRBV7-8	ASSPTGQYNEQF
TRBJ2-5	TRBD2	TRBV20-1	SAGTAGPQETQY
TRBJ2-5	TRBD2	TRBV7-9	ASSPPGLDETQY
TRBJ2-3	NA	TRBV6-4	ASSSRVDTQY
TRBJ2-2	TRBD2	TRBV3-1	ASSPGRANTGELF
TRBJ1-4	NA	TRBV7-9	ASSTSGATNEKLF
TRBJ1-1	TRBD1	TRBV10-3	AISDPWTGVTEAF
TRBJ2-3	TRBD2	TRBV11-2	ASSLFRAGGPGHTDTQY
TRBJ2-5	TRBD2	TRBV5-1	ASSLVGGYQETQY
TRBJ2-5	NA	TRBV24-1	ATSDLLQTEETQY
TRBJ1-1	NA	TRBV7-9	ASSLDFGGGAEAF
TRBJ2-3	NA	TRBV12-3/TRBV12-4	ASSFGQGQSTDTQY
TRBJ2-7	TRBD2	TRBV12-3/TRBV12-4	ASSLGRRLAGLSSYEQY
TRBJ2-1	NA	TRBV6-2/TRBV6-3	ASNGPYNEQF
TRBJ2-5	NA	TRBV10-3	AISVGGNQETQY
TRBJ2-4	NA	TRBV3-1	ASSHSGGSGDQHIQY
TRBJ2-7	NA	TRBV5-5	ASSLGILTGAY
TRBJ2-1	TRBD2	TRBV6-1	ASSEAPGGAYPYNEQF
TRBJ1-1	NA	TRBV20-1	SASPLGERAEAF
TRBJ2-5	TRBD2	TRBV20-1	SATIGGARETQY
TRBJ1-1	NA	TRBV7-9	ASSPGGMVAEAF
TRBJ1-2	TRBD1	TRBV12-3/TRBV12-4	ASSQRGQGIGGYT
TRBJ2-7	NA	TRBV7-2	ASSFRSYEQY
TRBJ2-1	TRBD2	TRBV28	ASSPYSTSGSDEQF
TRBJ2-5	TRBD2	TRBV28	ASSPAGGNWETQY
TRBJ1-1	NA	TRBV19	ASSKHPGRMNTEAF
TRBJ2-3	TRBD2	TRBV20-1	SADQAGLSTDTQY
TRBJ2-5	NA	TRBV20-1	SATYRSEETQY
TRBJ1-2	NA	TRBV7-9	ASSRGTSGGYT
TRBJ2-7	TRBD1	TRBV5-1	ASSWDSPYEQY
TRBJ2-2	TRBD2	TRBV7-3	ASSARGLAGGYGELF
TRBJ1-2	NA	TRBV2	ASSEYRSFRDDYT
TRBJ1-1	TRBD1	TRBV12-3/TRBV12-4	ASSTDRVMGAEAF
TRBJ2-5	TRBD2	TRBV3-1	ASSPRTSGDNQETQY
TRBJ2-1	TRBD2	TRBV7-9	ASSARGLAGDNEQF
TRBJ2-7	NA	TRBV28	ARTGLTYEQY
TRBJ2-5	NA	TRBV5-6	ASSSFREERETQY
TRBJ2-1	TRBD2	TRBV9	ASSVGSGASGGAYNEQF
TRBJ2-2	TRBD1	TRBV24-1	ATSDQTGVGTGELF
TRBJ2-6	TRBD1	TRBV10-3	AISDPKLDRGFSGANVLT
TRBJ2-4	TRBD1	TRBV15	ATSKQGARY
TRBJ2-4	NA	TRBV20-1	SARGVAKNIQY
TRBJ1-1	TRBD1	TRBV28	ASSLQGELNTEAF